These 25 T cell receptor beta chains came from one sample sequenced in a study of blood T cell repertoires in COVID-19. Profiled with immunoSEQ multiplex PCR; TCRdb holds only in-frame clones, not every one. This table has 200,000 to 250,000 clones, around 83% appearing once. What was sequenced was peripheral blood. Every receptor here comes from a middle-aged man with active or convalescent COVID-19.

V usage is TRBV28 and J usage is TRBJ2-5, with unresolved D. V was trimmed by 3 bases and J by 1 base, leaving 6 bases between them. Germline V CDR1 and CDR2: MDHEN, SYDVKM. The CDR3 consists of 13 residues. This CDR3 reads CASSFGSQETQYF. CDR3 sequence (DNA): TGTGCCAGCAGTTTCGGGTCCCAAGAGACCCAGTACTTC.

The J gene is TRBJ2-3, the V gene TRBV6-5; TRBD2 matches 10 bases. The CDR3 has 15 residues. Per germline, CDR1 MNHEY and CDR2 SVGAGI. Losses at the gene ends were 0 bases for V and 6 bases for J; bases not matched to a gene: 3. CDR3 sequence: CASSYSGSGGDTQYF. CDR3 nucleotide sequence: TGTGCCAGCAGTTACTCTGGTAGCGGGGGGGATACGCAGTATTTT.

The V gene is TRBV10-1, the J gene TRBJ1-1, with TRBD1 as a possible D gene (5 bases). Trimming stripped 4 bases from V and 1 base from J, with 10 bases between. Germline V gene sequence: CDR1 WNHNN, CDR2 SYGVQD (reference sequence). CDR3 length: 14 amino acids. CDR3 nucleotide sequence: TGCGCCAGCAGTGCGGGGAGGGGGAACACTGAAGCTTTCTTT. Encoded protein: CASSAGRGNTEAFF.

In this sample, this clone turned up once. V gene TRBV11-2 combines with J gene TRBJ1-4; possible D gene TRBD1, 6 bases. V was clipped by 7 bases and J by 4 bases, with 19 bases between them. CDR3 length equals 16 residues. Germline CDR1 and CDR2: SGHAT and FQNNGV. This CDR3 is CASKRGRTGLNEKLFF. CDR3 sequence (DNA): TGTGCCAGCAAAAGAGGCAGAACAGGGCTTAATGAAAAACTGTTTTTT.

The chain combines TRBV18 with TRBJ2-7; D gene uncertain. CDR3 length: 13 residues. V lost 3 bases and J lost 5, with 11 bases in between. Germline CDR1 reads KGHSH; CDR2 reads LQKENI. The CDR3 DNA follows: TGTGCCAGCTCACCCTCAGGTCAGGACGAGCAGTACTTC. This encodes CASSPSGQDEQYF.

This chain links TRBV19 with TRBJ1-2; TRBD1 matches 7 bases. Per germline, CDR1 LNHDA and CDR2 SQIVND (reference sequence). The CDR3 spans 15 residues. The V segment lost 6 bases and the J segment 4 bases; nucleotides outside the gene matches: 11. The CDR3 DNA sequence: TGTGCCAGTAGATCGAAGCCAGGGGGAAGCTATGGCTACACCTTC. This gives the protein CASRSKPGGSYGYTF.

This clone was seen a single time. The chain carries TRBV5-1 and TRBJ2-7; weak D call: TRBD1 (5 bases). This CDR3 region has 14 residues. CDR1 and CDR2 (germline): SGHRS, YFSETQ. Trimming removed 6 bases from V and 0 bases from J, with 13 bases in between. The CDR3 DNA is TGCGCCAGCATGAAAGGGGAAGGCTCCTACGAGCAGTACTTC. This translates into CASMKGEGSYEQYF.

V usage is TRBV28 and J usage is TRBJ2-4; the D is unclear. CDR3 size: 13 residues. Germline values: CDR1 MDHEN, CDR2 SYDVKM. V was pared by 5 bases and J by 8 bases, with 13 bases between. CDR3 sequence: CASSPQVDHIQYF. The CDR3 nucleotides read TGTGCCAGCAGTCCCCAGGTGGATCACATTCAGTACTTC.

The rearrangement links TRBV18 to TRBJ1-2; 7 bases match TRBD1. In germline, CDR1 is KGHSH, CDR2 LQKENI. The CDR3 length is 15 residues. The J segment lost 3 bases and the V segment lost 3 bases, leaving 7 bases of the junction unmatched. The CDR3 nucleotides read TGTGCCAGCTCACCCTTGACAGGGACGGACTATGGCTACACCTTC. The encoded protein is CASSPLTGTDYGYTF.

The rearrangement links TRBV28 to TRBJ1-2, with D possibly TRBD1 on 6 matching bases. Looked up from germline, CDR1 is MDHEN and CDR2 is SYDVKM. Deletions cut 7 bases from V and 7 bases from J, with 19 bases between. This CDR3 is built from 14 residues. This CDR3 reads CASTLVQGPSGYTF. The CDR3 coding sequence is TGTGCCAGCACCCTTGTCCAGGGGCCTAGTGGCTACACCTTC.

The V call is TRBV28, the J call TRBJ2-7; 10 bases map to TRBD1. There are 15 residues in the CDR3. The J segment lost 4 bases and the V segment lost 6 bases, leaving 9 bases of the junction unmatched. The germline gives CDR1 MDHEN, CDR2 SYDVKM. DNA for the CDR3: TGTGCCAGCAGGAAACGAGACAGGGGGCCGTACGAGCAGTACTTC. It is translated as CASRKRDRGPYEQYF. Full variable domain (remainder filled in from reference TRBV28 and TRBJ2-7): DVKVTQSSRYLVKRTGEKVFLECVQDMDHENMFWYRQDPGLGLRLIYFSYDVKMKEKGDIPEGYSVSREKKERFSLILESASTNQTSMYLCASRKRDRGPYEQYFGPGTRLTVT.

The V and J genes are TRBV7-9 and TRBJ2-1, with TRBD2 matching over 7 bases. Germline V lookup: CDR1 SEHNR, CDR2 FQNEAQ (reference sequence). V trimming: 2 bases; J trimming: 3 bases; junction bases outside the gene matches: 7. The CDR3 contains 16 residues. This CDR3 is CASSLKAGARYNEQFF. The CDR3 region has the DNA TGTGCCAGCAGCTTAAAGGCGGGAGCCCGCTACAATGAGCAGTTCTTC.

V usage is TRBV19 and J usage is TRBJ2-7, with D perhaps TRBD2 (5 bases). CDR3 size: 14 residues. Trimming shortened V by 4 bases and J by 1 base, and 11 bases separated the two germline ends. Germline values: CDR1 LNHDA, CDR2 SQIVND (reference sequence). Here the CDR3 DNA reads TGTGCCAGTAGTACGAAAGGACTTTCCTACGAGCAGTACTTC. Its protein product is CASSTKGLSYEQYF.

The V gene is TRBV7-9, the J gene TRBJ2-3; D may be TRBD2 (6 bases). The germline V gene encodes CDR1 SEHNR and CDR2 FQNEAQ (reference sequence). V was shortened by 5 bases and J by 4 bases, with 10 bases between the two germline ends. The CDR3 loop spans 13 amino acids. This chain's CDR3 is CASSPGESDTQYF. CDR3 in DNA: TGTGCCAGCAGCCCGGGGGAGTCAGATACGCAGTATTTT.

This clone was recorded only once. V gene TRBV28 combines with J gene TRBJ1-1; D remains unclear. V was trimmed by 10 bases and J by 4 bases, leaving 16 bases between them. The CDR3 contains 13 residues. The germline gives CDR1 MDHEN, CDR2 SYDVKM. The CDR3 DNA sequence: TGTGCCATCTCACAGCCTCGGTTCACTGAAGCTTTCTTT. As protein: CAISQPRFTEAFF.

The chain joins TRBV21-1 to TRBJ2-7; no DNA check was done on the table's D call, TRBD2. TRBV21-1 is designated a pseudogene. This CDR3 is 12 amino acids long. CDR3 bases: TGTGCCAGCAGCACTAACTCCTACGAGCAGTACTTC. This translates into CASSTNSYEQYF.

J is TRBJ2-2 and V is TRBV6-1, with 9 nucleotides matching TRBD1. CDR1 is MNHNS and CDR2 is SASEGT in the germline V gene. With V trimmed by 1 base and J by 4 bases, 1 base remained unmatched. The CDR3 is 15 residues long. The CDR3 nucleotides are TGTGCCAGCAGTGAAGGGACAGGGGTCACCGGGGAGCTGTTTTTT. Amino acid sequence: CASSEGTGVTGELFF.

This clone was found a few times. The J gene is TRBJ2-7, the V gene TRBV4-1; possible D gene TRBD1, 6 bases. The CDR3 length is 17 residues. Germline CDR1 is MGHRA and CDR2 is YSYEKL. The ends were cut back, 4 bases at V and 3 bases at J, with 22 bases in the middle. Here the CDR3 DNA reads TGCGCCAGCAGCCTAGAACCTCCAGGGGCTTTCGGCTACGAGCAGTACTTC. As protein: CASSLEPPGAFGYEQYF.

This clone came up many times. V gene TRBV9 combines with J gene TRBJ2-7; 11 bases align to TRBD1. Germline V CDR1 and CDR2: SGDLS, YYNGEE. The length of the CDR3 is 14 residues. V was clipped by 3 bases and J by 6 bases; unmatched bases: 5. CDR3 residues: CASSARDRGGEQYF. For the CDR3, the DNA is TGTGCCAGCAGCGCCCGGGACAGGGGGGGCGAGCAGTACTTC.

The chain recombines TRBV11-3 with TRBJ2-3, with 10 bases identical to TRBD2. V lost 5 bases, J lost 0 bases, and 5 bases stayed unmatched. The CDR3 is made up of 16 amino acids. Germline-derived CDR1 and CDR2 are SGHNT and YENEEA. The CDR3 spells CASSRRTSGSTDTQYF. The DNA for the CDR3 is TGTGCCAGCAGCCGGAGGACTAGCGGAAGCACAGATACGCAGTATTTT.

The chain couples TRBV5-1 to TRBJ1-5, with 9 bases lining up with TRBD1. Unmatched junction bases numbered 5, after V lost 1 base and J lost 3 bases. This CDR3 has 16 amino acids. Germline-derived CDR1 and CDR2 are SGHRS and YFSETQ. CDR3 in amino acids: CASSLSRDRDNQPQHF. CDR3 bases: TGCGCCAGCAGCTTGTCCCGGGACAGGGACAATCAGCCCCAGCATTTT. Full variable domain (rest looked up from reference TRBV5-1 and TRBJ1-5): KAGVTQTPRYLIKTRGQQVTLSCSPISGHRSVSWYQQTPGQGLQFLFEYFSETQRNKGNFPGRFSGRQFSNSRSEMNVSTLELGDSALYLCASSLSRDRDNQPQHFGDGTRLSIL.

The chain links TRBV6-5 to TRBJ2-7; D might be TRBD2 (7 bases). Trimming stripped 6 bases from V and 3 bases from J, with 12 bases between. This CDR3 is built from 13 residues. Looked up from germline, CDR1 is MNHEY and CDR2 is SVGAGI. The CDR3 is CASRGLGGYEQYF. For the CDR3, the DNA is TGTGCCAGCAGAGGACTAGGGGGCTACGAGCAGTACTTC.

This clone was detected once. This sequence joins TRBV10-3 and TRBJ1-2; 7 positions match TRBD1. Trimming at V came to 6 bases and at J to 4 bases, leaving 14 bases not matched to a gene. The CDR3 length is 16 residues. Germline values: CDR1 ENHRY, CDR2 SYGVKD. Written as DNA, the CDR3 is TGTGCCATCAGCAATTCACAGGGGCCTCAGAGCTATGGCTACACCTTC. This translates into CAISNSQGPQSYGYTF.

Comment on this clone: The sample contains more than one DNA sequence encoding this CDR3. This chain links TRBV12-3 or TRBV12-4 with TRBJ1-1; 8 nucleotides align to TRBD1. This CDR3 spans 13 amino acids. Trimming at V came to 5 bases and at J to 4 bases, leaving 3 bases not matched to a gene. The CDR3 DNA follows: TGTGCCAGCAGTCCAGGGGGCGGCACTGAAGCTTTCTTT. It is translated as CASSPGGGTEAFF.

This clone has a handful of counts. J is TRBJ1-6 and V is TRBV4-3; possible D gene TRBD1, 5 bases. From germline, CDR1 is LGHNA and CDR2 YSLEER. Trimming removed 4 bases from V and 7 bases from J, with 11 bases in between. The CDR3 has 14 amino acids. The CDR3 sequence: CASSPGWRNSPLHF. The CDR3 region has the DNA TGCGCCAGCAGCCCAGGGTGGCGAAATTCACCCCTCCACTTT.